This T cell receptor beta chain was captured by sequencing in a study of T cell responses to AZD1222 COVID-19 vaccine. Study findings and constraints: Only 5 or 6 individuals given AZD1222 were seropositive at baseline. Donors in the cohort were predominantly white British and more often female, and clonal diversity was possibly underestimated.

The CDR3 sequence is 15 residues long. Germline values: CDR1 SGHRS, CDR2 YFSETQ. V lost 0 bases and J lost 4, with 11 bases in between. This clone was detected only a few times. Its antigen is undetermined. Clones were read by immunoSEQ multiplex PCR, and TCRdb kept only the in-frame ones, dropping some. The data contain 150,000 to 200,000 clones, around 90% of them singletons. Material: peripheral blood, obtained on day 0 of AZD1222 vaccination. This chain joins TRBV5-1 and TRBJ1-3, with D possibly being TRBD1 (6 bases). The receptor's source is an adult in good health. The CDR3 region is CASSLVRGAGNTIYF. The CDR3 DNA is TGCGCCAGCAGCTTGGTTAGGGGGGCGGGAAACACCATATATTTT.